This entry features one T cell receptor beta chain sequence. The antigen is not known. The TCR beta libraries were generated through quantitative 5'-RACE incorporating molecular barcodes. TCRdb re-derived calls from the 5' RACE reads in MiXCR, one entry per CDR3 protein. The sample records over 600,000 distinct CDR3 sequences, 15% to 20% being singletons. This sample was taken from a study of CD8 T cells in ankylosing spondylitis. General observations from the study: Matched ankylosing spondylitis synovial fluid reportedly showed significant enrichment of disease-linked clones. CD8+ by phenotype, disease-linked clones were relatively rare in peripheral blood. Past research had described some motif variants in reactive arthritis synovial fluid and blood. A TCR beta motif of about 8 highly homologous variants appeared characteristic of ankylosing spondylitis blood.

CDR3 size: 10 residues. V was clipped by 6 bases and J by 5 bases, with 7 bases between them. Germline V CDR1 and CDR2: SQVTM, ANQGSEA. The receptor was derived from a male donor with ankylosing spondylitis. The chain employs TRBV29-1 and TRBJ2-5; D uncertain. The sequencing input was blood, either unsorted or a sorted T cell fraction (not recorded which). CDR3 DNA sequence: TGCAGCGTGGGCCGGGAGACCCAGTACTTC. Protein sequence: CSVGRETQYF.